This TCR beta chain was documented in a study of shared clonotypes between healthy human individuals. Profiling relied on immunoSEQ multiplex PCR, and the TCRdb table lists in-frame clones only, not all of them. Of about half a million clones in the sample, 70% to 80% were seen once. CDR1 and CDR2 (germline): MNHNS, SASEGT. CDR3 length: 15 amino acids. V shed 9 bases and J shed 2 bases, with 19 bases lying between them. The V and J genes are TRBV6-1 and TRBJ2-5; no definite D call. This sequence originates from a woman aged 40 to 50 in good health. Some clones in this sample may be carry-over from other donors' samples. Input material: PBMCs. The CDR3 region is CASSPGLPLQETQYF. The CDR3 DNA is TGTGCCAGTAGTCCTGGTTTGCCGCTACAAGAGACCCAGTACTTC.